Presented here are 16 T cell receptor beta chains from one specimen sequenced in a study of T cells in Graves' hyperthyroidism and ophthalmopathy. There were TCR beta CDR3 regions amplified from RNA transcripts. HTBI primers were employed in a first-round RT-PCR of the TCR CDR3. TCRdb redid the calling of the multiplex PCR reads with MiXCR, one entry per CDR3 protein. The sample gives about 690,000 distinct CDR3 sequences, roughly 17% of which show up once; around 15% is in the top ten. Sequences were obtained from blood. The receptors shown here come from a man aged 45-65 years with Graves' hyperthyroidism.

At least ten counts were recorded for this clonotype. The J gene is TRBJ2-7, the V gene TRBV7-9; TRBD2 matches 8 bases. The CDR3 contains 16 residues. The V gene end was trimmed by 7 bases and the J gene end by 2 bases; junction bases not matched to a gene: 13. CDR1 and CDR2 from the germline V gene are SEHNR and FQNEAQ (reference sequence). CDR3 sequence reads: CASIPGGPIETYEQYF. In DNA, the CDR3 is TGTGCCAGCATACCGGGAGGGCCGATAGAGACCTACGAGCAGTACTTC.

The rearrangement links TRBV28 to TRBJ1-2; 10 nucleotides agree with TRBD1. Unmatched junction bases numbered 7, after V lost 4 bases and J lost 5 bases. The CDR3 is 15 residues long. Germline V gives CDR1 MDHEN, CDR2 SYDVKM. CDR3 nucleotide sequence: TGTGCCAGCAGTTCAGTTGACAGGGGGCGGTATGGCTACACCTTC. This gives the protein CASSSVDRGRYGYTF.

This clonotype was recorded a few times. This chain joins TRBV20-1 and TRBJ2-3, with TRBD1 identical over 7 bases. Germline V CDR1 and CDR2: DFQATT, SNEGSKA (reference sequence). This CDR3 contains 16 residues. With V trimmed by 1 base and J by 3 bases, 10 bases remained unmatched. The CDR3 protein is CSARGRGGAGTDTQYF. For the CDR3, the DNA is TGCAGTGCTAGAGGTCGAGGGGGCGCTGGAACAGATACGCAGTATTTT.

The rearrangement uses TRBV29-1 and TRBJ2-3; TRBD1 might be the D (6 bases). Looked up from germline, CDR1 is SQVTM and CDR2 is ANQGSEA. V was trimmed by 2 bases and J by 2 bases, leaving 11 bases between them. This CDR3 is built from 14 residues. The CDR3 nucleotides read TGCAGCGTTGAAACCGGGACAACCACAGATACGCAGTATTTT. Protein: CSVETGTTTDTQYF.

The rearrangement links TRBV5-4 to TRBJ2-7; TRBD1 matches 9 bases. This CDR3 is built from 15 residues. CDR1 SGHNT and CDR2 YYREEE come from the germline V gene (reference sequence). Germline trimming cut 5 bases from V and 2 bases from J; bases unmatched to any gene: 8. DNA for the CDR3: TGTGCCAGCAGATCCGGGGGACAGGGAGCCTACGAGCAGTACTTC. Protein sequence: CASRSGGQGAYEQYF.

This clonotype was detected many times. The chain has TRBV12-3 or TRBV12-4 and TRBJ1-1; D perhaps matches TRBD1 (5 bases). The CDR3 sequence is 14 residues long. Trimming stripped 3 bases from V and 0 bases from J, with 8 bases between. The CDR3 sequence is CASSFQGLNTEAFF. CDR3 bases: TGTGCCAGCAGTTTCCAGGGCCTGAACACTGAAGCTTTCTTT.

This clonotype was seen at least ten times. The chain recombines TRBV6-2 or TRBV6-3 with TRBJ2-3, with D hard to call. This CDR3 is 15 amino acids long. Trimming took off 3 bases at V and 5 bases at J, with 15 bases between the two ends. Germline V gives CDR1 MNHEY, CDR2 SVGEGT. CDR3: CASSYGRIDRDTQYF. The CDR3 nucleotides are TGTGCCAGCAGTTATGGCCGCATCGATCGAGATACGCAGTATTTT.

Turning to this clonotype: One base away lies a much larger clone, so this may be a sequencing read error. The CDR3 bases are TGTGCCAGCAGCACCGAGGACGGCTCCTACAAGCAGTACTTC. Translating it yields CASSTEDGSYKQYF. The V and J genes are TRBV11-3 and TRBJ2-7, with unresolved D. This CDR3 comprises 14 residues. Germline CDR1 reads SGHNT; CDR2 reads YENEEA.

This clonotype has more than one count but fewer than ten. The rearrangement links TRBV4-1 to TRBJ2-7, with TRBD2 identical over 8 bases. From germline, CDR1 is MGHRA and CDR2 YSYEKL. Trimming took 3 bases from V and 5 from J; bases not matched to a gene: 9. CDR3 size: 15 residues. The CDR3 DNA follows: TGCGCCAGCAGCCAGAATAGCGGGACTCGCGACGAGCAGTACTTC. Its protein product is CASSQNSGTRDEQYF.

This clonotype was recorded at least ten times. CDR3 loop: CASSPGTSRVKEQFF. The CDR3 DNA reads as TGTGCCAGCAGTCCAGGGACTAGCAGGGTAAAGGAGCAGTTCTTC. The chain combines TRBV27 with TRBJ2-1, with 9 bases matching TRBD2. J lost 10 bases, V lost 5 bases, and 12 bases had no gene match. The V gene's germline CDR1 is MNHEY and CDR2 SMNVEV (reference sequence). The CDR3 is 15 amino acids.

This clonotype was detected only a few times. The rearrangement joins TRBV18 to TRBJ2-7; tentatively, D is TRBD1 or TRBD2 (5 bases each). CDR3 size: 14 residues. The germline gives CDR1 KGHSH, CDR2 LQKENI. Deletions cut 3 bases from V and 2 bases from J, with 11 bases between. The CDR3 loop is CASSPWDETYEQYF. The CDR3 DNA follows: TGTGCCAGCTCACCCTGGGACGAGACCTACGAGCAGTACTTC.

This clonotype was counted only a few times. The V call is TRBV10-3, the J call TRBJ1-2; D is undetermined. Germline loops: CDR1 ENHRY, CDR2 SYGVKD. V lost 2 bases, J lost 8 bases, and 9 bases lay in between. This CDR3 comprises 12 residues. The CDR3 nucleotides read TGTGCCATCAGTGAGGATAGGGAAGGCTACACCTTC. Translation gives CAISEDREGYTF.

The V and J genes are TRBV30 and TRBJ2-5; no firm D call. V was trimmed by 0 bases and J by 1 base, leaving 15 bases between them. CDR1 GTSNPN and CDR2 SVGIG come from the germline V gene (reference sequence). This CDR3 has 16 amino acids. The CDR3 reads CAWSVSRSLLQETQYF. The CDR3 DNA reads as TGTGCCTGGAGTGTATCTCGCTCCCTGCTCCAAGAGACCCAGTACTTC. Combining the CDR3 with reference TRBV30 and TRBJ2-5 gives the whole variable domain SQTIHQWPATLVQPVGSPLSLECTVEGTSNPNLYWYRQAAGRGLQLLFYSVGIGQISSEVPQNLSASRPQDRQFILSSKKLLLSDSGFYLCAWSVSRSLLQETQYFGPGTRLLVL.

In this sample, this clonotype turned up many times. The chain uses TRBV12-3 or TRBV12-4 and TRBJ2-7; TRBD1 aligns across 11 bases. The CDR3 has 14 residues. V was clipped by 7 bases and J by 3 bases; unmatched bases: 5. The CDR3 loop is CASNPGTGGYEQYF. Here the CDR3 DNA reads TGTGCCAGCAACCCCGGGACAGGGGGCTACGAGCAGTACTTC.

Remarks on this clonotype: One junction end does not reproduce the germline sequence, and a read error may be involved. The chain uses TRBV6-1 and TRBJ2-1; possibly TRBD2 for D (6 bases). CDR1 MNHNS and CDR2 SASEGT come from the germline V gene. The CDR3 has 15 residues. Here the CDR3 DNA reads TGTGCCAGCAGTAAAGCTAGCGTGAAAGGCAATGAGCAGTTCTTC. As protein: CASSKASVKGNEQFF.

In this sample, this clonotype turned up many times. The chain couples TRBV27 to TRBJ1-2; 8 bases map to TRBD1. This CDR3 has 15 residues. Germline CDR1 is MNHEY and CDR2 is SMNVEV (reference sequence). Losses at the gene ends were 3 bases for V and 4 bases for J; bases not matched to a gene: 7. The CDR3 DNA sequence: TGTGCCAGCAGTTTCACCCTAGGGACAGGCTATGGCTACACCTTC. Its translation: CASSFTLGTGYGYTF.